Below are 15 T cell receptor beta chains sequenced from a single sample in a study of beta chain features in type 1 diabetes. The sequenced template was cDNA made from the entire isolated RNA. Generated by immunoSEQ multiplex PCR, the TCRdb table keeps only in-frame clones and is missing some. The repertoire includes about 130,000 clones, around 8.7% of them detected once, and roughly 0.74% sits in the top ten. The material sequenced was central memory CD4+ T cells from blood. The receptors derive from a man aged 18 to 29 in good health.

This chain uses TRBV4-2 with TRBJ2-7; 10 positions agree with TRBD1. Germline assignment: CDR1 LGHNA and CDR2 YNFKEQ. Losses at the gene ends were 8 bases for V and 2 bases for J; bases not matched to a gene: 9. The CDR3 is 15 residues long. In nucleotides, the CDR3 is TGTGCCAGCCGTTTCTCCGGGACAGGGGCCTACGAGCAGTACTTC. It codes for CASRFSGTGAYEQYF.

The rearrangement joins TRBV18 to TRBJ2-2; TRBD2 matches at 9 bases. The trim removed 3 bases at V and 5 bases at J, leaving 4 bases unmatched. Per the germline V gene, CDR1 is KGHSH and CDR2 is LQKENI. The CDR3 totals 15 residues. DNA for the CDR3: TGTGCCAGCTCACCGGGGCTAGCGGGGACCGGGGAGCTGTTTTTT. Translation gives CASSPGLAGTGELFF.

This clone was seen more than once but under ten times. It may be a read error: a sequence one base away is much more abundant. Additional DNA sequences in this sample encode the identical CDR3. V is TRBV7-2 and J is TRBJ2-7, with TRBD1 matching over 7 bases. The trim removed 3 bases at V and 3 bases at J, leaving 2 bases unmatched. The CDR3 extends over 13 amino acids. Germline values: CDR1 SGHTA, CDR2 FQGNSA. In DNA form, the CDR3 reads TGTGCCAGCAGCTTGGGACAGTTCTACGAGCAGTACTTC. Amino acids: CASSLGQFYEQYF. Combining the CDR3 with reference TRBV7-2 and TRBJ2-7 gives the whole variable domain GAGVSQSPSNKVTEKGKDVELRCDPISGHTALYWYRQSLGQGLEFLIYFQGNSAPDKSGLPSDRFSAERTGGSVSTLTIQRTQQEDSAVYLCASSLGQFYEQYFGPGTRLTVT.

This clone has just a few counts. The rearrangement links TRBV5-1 to TRBJ2-7, with 8 bases fitting TRBD1. The trim removed 4 bases at V and 5 bases at J, leaving 8 bases unmatched. Germline V gives CDR1 SGHRS, CDR2 YFSETQ. The CDR3 is 14 amino acids. Here the CDR3 reads CASSRRSGGDEQYF. CDR3 coding DNA: TGCGCCAGCAGCAGACGCTCAGGGGGCGACGAGCAGTACTTC.

This rearrangement joins TRBV7-2 to TRBJ1-4; D is uncertain. V lost 2 bases and J lost 8, with 12 bases in between. CDR1 is SGHTA, CDR2 FQGNSA, per germline. This CDR3 is 14 amino acids long. The CDR3 DNA follows: TGTGCCAGCAGCTTACGGCAGTCTAGGGAAAAACTGTTTTTT. Its translation: CASSLRQSREKLFF. The whole variable domain, remainder taken from reference TRBV7-2 and TRBJ1-4, is GAGVSQSPSNKVTEKGKDVELRCDPISGHTALYWYRQSLGQGLEFLIYFQGNSAPDKSGLPSDRFSAERTGGSVSTLTIQRTQQEDSAVYLCASSLRQSREKLFFGSGTQLSVL.

This clone has just a few counts. V usage is TRBV28 and J usage is TRBJ1-6; maybe TRBD1 (5 bases). V was pared by 1 base and J by 7 bases, with 17 bases between. Germline V gene data show CDR1 as MDHEN and CDR2 as SYDVKM. The CDR3 is made up of 17 amino acids. This chain's CDR3 is CASSLSLSGDLNSPLHF. Written as DNA, the CDR3 is TGTGCCAGCAGTTTATCATTGTCGGGGGACCTCAATTCACCCCTCCACTTT.

Concerning this clone itself: Since a much larger clone is just one base distant, this may be a read error. V is TRBV7-7 and J is TRBJ2-3; D might be TRBD1 (6 bases). This CDR3 region has 13 residues. Trimming stripped 6 bases from V and 3 bases from J, with 10 bases between. Germline V gene data show CDR1 as SSHAT and CDR2 as FNYEAQ (reference sequence). The CDR3 here is CASSLGATDTQYF. The DNA of the CDR3 is TGTGCCAGCAGTCTGGGGGCGACAGATACGCAGTATTTT.

This clone was seen a handful of times. The V call is TRBV5-1, the J call TRBJ1-4; TRBD1 matches at 7 bases. Per the germline V gene, CDR1 is SGHRS and CDR2 is YFSETQ. The trim removed 3 bases at V and 5 bases at J, leaving 4 bases unmatched. The CDR3 is made up of 14 amino acids. The CDR3 reads CASSYDRENEKLFF. CDR3 in DNA: TGCGCCAGCAGCTATGACAGGGAGAATGAAAAACTGTTTTTT.

This clone has more than one count but fewer than ten. The chain links TRBV10-3 to TRBJ2-7, with TRBD2 matching over 7 bases. The CDR3 consists of 15 residues. V was clipped by 0 bases and J by 1 base; unmatched bases: 3. The germline V gene encodes CDR1 ENHRY and CDR2 SYGVKD. CDR3: CAISESSGGSYEQYF. The CDR3, as DNA: TGTGCCATCAGTGAGTCCTCGGGGGGTTCCTACGAGCAGTACTTC.

This clone was counted between two and nine times. The chain employs TRBV2 and TRBJ2-2, with 12 positions matching TRBD2. The CDR3 runs to 15 residues. Germline CDR1 reads SNHLY; CDR2 reads FYNNEI. V trimming: 3 bases; J trimming: 5 bases; junction bases outside the gene matches: 1. For the CDR3, the DNA is TGTGCCAGCAGTGAGCTAGCGGGGGGGACCGGGGAGCTGTTTTTT. It encodes CASSELAGGTGELFF.

The chain recombines TRBV27 with TRBJ1-6; possible D gene TRBD1, 5 bases. The length of the CDR3 is 15 residues. Germline V gene sequence: CDR1 MNHEY, CDR2 SMNVEV (reference sequence). V was trimmed by 5 bases and J by 4 bases, leaving 12 bases between them. The CDR3 sequence is CASSPREVYNSPLHF. The CDR3 coding sequence is TGTGCCAGCAGTCCCAGGGAGGTATATAATTCACCCCTCCACTTT.

This clone was seen only a few times. The V and J genes are TRBV2 and TRBJ2-1; 7 bases agree with TRBD2. With V trimmed by 3 bases and J by 2 bases, 7 bases remained unmatched. This CDR3 has 16 residues. Germline CDR1 is SNHLY and CDR2 is FYNNEI. The CDR3 region has the DNA TGTGCCAGCAGTGAGGTTCCGGGGGGAACCTACAATGAGCAGTTCTTC. Protein sequence: CASSEVPGGTYNEQFF. Full variable domain (rest looked up from reference TRBV2 and TRBJ2-1): EPEVTQTPSHQVTQMGQEVILRCVPISNHLYFYWYRQILGQKVEFLVSFYNNEISEKSEIFDDQFSVERPDGSNFTLKIRSTKLEDSAMYFCASSEVPGGTYNEQFFGPGTRLTVL.

This clone was seen a single time. V gene TRBV11-3 combines with J gene TRBJ2-5, with D maybe TRBD2 (6 bases). The CDR3 has 16 amino acids. From germline, CDR1 is SGHNT and CDR2 YENEEA. V lost 6 bases and J lost 1, with 18 bases in between. This CDR3 reads CASRDPGTVPQETQYF. As DNA, the CDR3 is TGTGCCAGCAGAGACCCCGGGACTGTGCCCCAAGAGACCCAGTACTTC.

This clone appeared a few times. V is TRBV2 and J is TRBJ1-4; D is ambiguous. The CDR3 has 13 amino acids. CDR1 is SNHLY and CDR2 is FYNNEI in the germline V gene. V lost 8 bases to trimming and J lost 5 bases, with 12 bases between them. The CDR3 is CASVRGVNEKLFF. DNA for the CDR3: TGTGCCAGCGTTCGAGGTGTGAATGAAAAACTGTTTTTT.

The chain carries TRBV7-8 and TRBJ2-5; D is possibly TRBD2 (7 bases). The germline V gene encodes CDR1 SGHVS and CDR2 FQNEAQ. V shed 6 bases and J shed 2 bases, with 13 bases lying between them. There are 14 residues in the CDR3. CDR3 loop: CASSPEGGQETQYF. For the CDR3, the DNA is TGTGCCAGCAGTCCGGAGGGGGGGCAAGAGACCCAGTACTTC.